This T cell receptor beta chain stems from a study of cytomegalovirus exposure and HLA in healthy donors. About the research overall: Around 78 million unique TCRs, all from HLA-typed donors, were included in an early release of the data.

Regarding this clone: What it binds is not known.

In germline, CDR1 is MNHNS, CDR2 SASEGT. This CDR3 is built from 17 residues. Trimming removed 4 bases from V and 3 bases from J; junction bases left unmatched: 5. Researchers ran the PCR with 60 Vbeta and 13 Jbeta primers. Repertoires were generated with immunoSEQ multiplex PCR, while TCRdb's copy carries only in-frame clones and drops some. The sample comprises about 130,000 clones, roughly 80% of which are singletons, and under 4.5% rests with the top ten. Study-level results: Presence/absence results assume similar sequencing depth per donor, which may not hold. Within an earlier analysis, most TCR beta V segments proved productive either about 90% or about 30% of the time. Follow-up analysis later connected one missense variant in DCLRE1C with trimming of TCR beta V- and J-genes.

The receptor's source is a middle-aged woman in good health and CMV-seronegative. This chain uses TRBV6-1 with TRBJ2-1; TRBD2 matches 14 bases. The sequencing input was PBMCs. CDR3 sequence reads: CASSGSGLAGDYNEQFF. DNA of the CDR3: TGTGCCAGCAGTGGATCGGGACTAGCGGGAGACTACAATGAGCAGTTCTTC.